This T cell receptor beta chain was sequenced during a study of blood T cells in healthy people across ages. The authors ran a second PCR of about 6 to 11 cycles using a sample-barcoded 5' primer and a J-beta primer mix. TCRdb passed the 5' RACE reads through MiXCR, listing each CDR3 protein once. Of under 1,000,000 distinct CDR3 sequences listed, about 36% are singletons. The CDR3 extends over 14 amino acids. The trim removed 6 bases at V and 8 bases at J, leaving 9 bases unmatched. CDR1 is MNHEY, CDR2 SVGEGT, per germline. This clonotype was seen repeatedly, ten times or more. The sample comprised blood. This TCR was recovered from a man aged 18 to 30 in good health. The V gene is TRBV6-2 or TRBV6-3, the J gene TRBJ2-1; TRBD2 agrees at 8 bases. The CDR3 protein is CASRRGLVFDEQFF. CDR3 DNA: TGTGCCAGCAGACGGGGACTAGTTTTCGATGAGCAGTTCTTC.